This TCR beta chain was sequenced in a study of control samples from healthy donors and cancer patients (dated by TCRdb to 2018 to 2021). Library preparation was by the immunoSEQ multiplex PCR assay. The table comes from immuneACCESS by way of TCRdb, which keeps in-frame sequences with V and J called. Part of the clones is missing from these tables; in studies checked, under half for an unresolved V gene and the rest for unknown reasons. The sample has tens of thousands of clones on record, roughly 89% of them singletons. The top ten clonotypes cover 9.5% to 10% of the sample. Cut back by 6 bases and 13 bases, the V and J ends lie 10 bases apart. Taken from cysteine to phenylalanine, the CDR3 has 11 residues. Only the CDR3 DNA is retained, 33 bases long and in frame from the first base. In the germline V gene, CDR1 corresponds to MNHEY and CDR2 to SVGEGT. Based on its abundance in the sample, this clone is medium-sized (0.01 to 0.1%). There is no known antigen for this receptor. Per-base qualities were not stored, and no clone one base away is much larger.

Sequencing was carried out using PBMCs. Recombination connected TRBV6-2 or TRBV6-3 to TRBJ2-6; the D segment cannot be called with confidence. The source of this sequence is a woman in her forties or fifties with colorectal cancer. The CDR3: CASSPMGVLTF. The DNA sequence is TGTGCCAGCAGCCCTATGGGAGTCCTGACTTTC.